These T cell receptor beta chains were read from a single sample in a study of shared clonotypes between healthy human individuals. Generated by immunoSEQ multiplex PCR, the TCRdb table keeps only in-frame clones and is missing some. The sample shows millions of clones, 95% of them seen only once. The source material was naive CD4+ T cells sorted from blood. The receptors were gathered from a man aged 18 to 29 in good health. Each CDR3 is given with its conserved first and last residue. The order of the fields is V gene, CDR3 length, clone size, CDR3 protein. The size entry is marked missing in some rows and otherwise reads once, few, many or a size class.

TRBV7-2 14 - CASSEGAGNQPQHF
TRBV6-5 16 - CASSYSSGGSTDTQYF
TRBV30 13 - CAWSAGGGEKLFF
TRBV5-1 13 - CASSSLVVGEAFF
TRBV28 12 - CASRVEGATQYF
TRBV11-2 15 - CASSLVSGTSYEQYF
TRBV19 14 - CASSVASGPDEQFF
TRBV9 15 - CASSVVGSSYNEQFF
TRBV6-5 15 - CASSPGTARSTEAFF
TRBV6-6 13 - CASRRDGSYEQYF
TRBV7-9 11 - CASSLEYTQYF
TRBV6-5 12 - CASSYGSGELFF
TRBV5-6 13 - CASSTLKGTEAFF
TRBV19 15 - CASSARDRGQGTQYF
TRBV4-3 18 - CASSQESGGRTGANVLTF
TRBV5-6 17 - CASSSRTSGRASYEQYF
TRBV5-6 14 - CASSFYASGNTIYF
TRBV27 15 - CASSSPGDPNEKLFF
TRBV2 16 - CASSLRGVDSNQPQHF
TRBV11-1 16 - CASSSSPVLNNNEQFF
TRBV30 17 - CAWSVSRSAYSNQPQHF
TRBV7-2 14 - CASSTQYGNTEAFF
TRBV11-2 14 - CASSPGLTLDTQYF
TRBV18 16 - CASSPLNNPNTGELFF
TRBV28 14 many CASSPSGTNTEAFF
TRBV6-5 16 - CASSYKGLGGGDTQYF
TRBV9 14 - CASSVNGINQPQHF
TRBV14 19 - CASSHPASSGDESKNIQYF
TRBV5-4 14 - CASSGTAGTDTQYF
TRBV5-5 15 - CASSTNSVLNYGYTF